A selection of T cell receptor beta chains follows, all from one sample in a study of blood T cell repertoires in COVID-19. Here immunoSEQ multiplex PCR was the method, and the copy in TCRdb shows in-frame clones only, minus some. The sample carries 130,000 or so clones, about four fifths recorded once. Sequencing was done on a sample of PBMCs or T cells enriched from blood (not recorded which). Receptor source: a man aged 50 or older who had recovered from COVID-19. CDR3s include the opening cysteine and the closing phenylalanine or tryptophan. A D gene is named only where the DNA matches it firmly. Size is omitted from some rows. Given values are once, few, many or a class for expanded clones.

j_call,v_call,cdr3_length,d_call,clone_size,cdr3_nt,cdr3_aa
TRBJ1-5,TRBV7-5,14,-,-,TGTGCCAGAAGCAGCGACAGGCAAGGTCAGCCCCAGCATTTT,CARSSDRQGQPQHF
TRBJ2-1,TRBV4-3,15,TRBD1,-,TGCGCCAGCTCAACCGGGACAGGGGTCTCTAATGAGCAGTTCTTC,CASSTGTGVSNEQFF
TRBJ2-3,TRBV3-1/TRBV3-2,17,TRBD2,-,TGTGCCAGCAGCCAAGATAAGGGGACTAGCGGCACAGATACGCAGTATTTT,CASSQDKGTSGTDTQYF
TRBJ2-7,TRBV7-3,13,-,-,TGTGCCAGCAGCCCACAACAGGGCTCCGAGCAGTACTTC,CASSPQQGSEQYF
TRBJ2-2,TRBV9,17,TRBD2,few,TGTGCCAGCAGCGTAGTCGGGAGGGTAGGGTACGGCGGGGAGCTGTTTTTT,CASSVVGRVGYGGELFF
TRBJ1-4,TRBV6-2/TRBV6-3,17,-,-,TGTGCCAGCAGTTCCCCGGGAAGCCGCTCAACTAATGAAAAACTGTTTTTT,CASSSPGSRSTNEKLFF
TRBJ2-1,TRBV30,15,TRBD1,-,TGTGCCTGGGCCCTTACCGGGACAGGTGTCGGTGAGCAGTTCTTC,CAWALTGTGVGEQFF
TRBJ1-5,TRBV19,14,-,-,TGTGCCAGTTCGACGAAGGGGGGGAATCAGCCCCAGCATTTT,CASSTKGGNQPQHF
TRBJ2-1,TRBV29-1,13,TRBD1,once,TGCAGCGTTGTCGGGACAGGCCCCCAGGAGCAGTTCTTC,CSVVGTGPQEQFF
TRBJ1-1,TRBV9,15,TRBD1,-,TGTGCCAGCAGCGTAGAGCCAGGGGGGAACACTGAAGCTTTCTTT,CASSVEPGGNTEAFF
TRBJ2-5,TRBV11-2,19,TRBD2,-,TGTGCCAGCAGCATCACCGGGACTAGCGGGGGGGCTTGGCAAGAGACCCAGTACTTC,CASSITGTSGGAWQETQYF
TRBJ1-2,TRBV10-3,14,TRBD1,-,TGTGCCATCAGTGAAATAGGGGGCGCCGATGGCTACACCTTC,CAISEIGGADGYTF
TRBJ2-7,TRBV5-1,15,-,-,TGCGCCAGCAGCCCACACGGCCAGGGGTTCGACGAGCAGTACTTC,CASSPHGQGFDEQYF
TRBJ1-6,TRBV18,15,TRBD1,once,TGTGCCAGCTCACAAGGACAGGGAAGGGAGTCACCCCTCCACTTT,CASSQGQGRESPLHF
TRBJ2-2,TRBV4-1,15,TRBD1,-,TGCGCCAGCAGCCAGCTGACAGGGGGGGACGGGGAGCTGTTTTTT,CASSQLTGGDGELFF
TRBJ2-2,TRBV12-5,13,-,-,TGTGCTAGTCTCCGACAGGACACCGGGGAGCTGTTTTTT,CASLRQDTGELFF
TRBJ2-3,TRBV2,14,TRBD1,-,TGTGCCAGCATGTACAGGGGGTACACAGATACGCAGTATTTT,CASMYRGYTDTQYF
TRBJ2-1,TRBV7-2,15,-,-,TGTGCCAGCAGCTTACCAGGGGTTATCTACAATGAGCAGTTCTTC,CASSLPGVIYNEQFF
TRBJ1-1,TRBV18,15,TRBD1,-,TGTGCCAGCTCACCGAACAGGGGGCTGGACACTGAAGCTTTCTTT,CASSPNRGLDTEAFF
TRBJ1-5,TRBV27,12,-,-,TGTGCCAGCAGTTCCCAGGGGCAGCCCCAGCATTTT,CASSSQGQPQHF